The next 4 T cell receptor beta chains were all read from a single sample in a study of shared clonotypes between healthy human individuals. This table comes from immunoSEQ multiplex PCR, and its TCRdb copy is limited to in-frame clones, with some not included. Of some 790,000 clones in the sample, approximately 77% are singletons; the top ten hold roughly 1.8%. Sequencing was performed on memory CD4+ T cells sorted from blood. Subset in this sample: CD45RA-negative fraction. The receptors originated from a woman between 25 and 40 years old in good health.

The J gene is TRBJ1-5, the V gene TRBV6-1; D gene uncertain. Germline V gene lookup returns CDR1 MNHNS and CDR2 SASEGT. The V gene lost 3 bases and the J gene lost 2 bases, with 14 bases spanning the gap. CDR3 size: 16 residues. The CDR3 DNA reads TGTGCCAGCAGTGACGACGCGAGGGTAGGCAATCAGCCCCAGCATTTT. It translates to CASSDDARVGNQPQHF.

The chain has TRBV29-1 and TRBJ2-7, with 9 bases identical to TRBD1. This CDR3 has 12 amino acids. Germline values: CDR1 SQVTM, CDR2 ANQGSEA. With 6 bases clipped from V and 5 bases from J, the junction kept 5 bases outside the gene matches. The CDR3: CSVRTGANEQYF. In nucleotides, the CDR3 is TGCAGCGTCAGGACAGGGGCAAACGAGCAGTACTTC.

The CDR3 spells CASSLRGTGRTNEKLFF. CDR3 in DNA: TGTGCCAGCAGCTTAAGGGGGACAGGGCGAACTAATGAAAAACTGTTTTTT. The gene calls are TRBV7-8 and TRBJ1-4; 9 bases align to TRBD1. Germline V gene sequence: CDR1 SGHVS, CDR2 FQNEAQ. The CDR3 covers 17 residues. The V segment lost 2 bases and the J segment 1 base; nucleotides outside the gene matches: 5.

The table lists this clone with many counts. V usage is TRBV7-9 and J usage is TRBJ2-7; 7 bases match TRBD1. The CDR3 loop spans 14 amino acids. Germline V gives CDR1 SEHNR, CDR2 FQNEAQ (reference sequence). The V segment lost 3 bases and the J segment 5 bases; nucleotides outside the gene matches: 7. The CDR3 loop is CASSLDSRGNEQYF. CDR3 DNA: TGTGCCAGCAGCTTGGACAGCAGGGGGAACGAGCAGTACTTC.